Presented here are 23 T cell receptor beta chains from one specimen sequenced in a study of cytomegalovirus exposure and HLA in healthy donors. PCR involved 60 Vbeta and 13 Jbeta primers. Clones were sequenced by immunoSEQ multiplex PCR, and TCRdb holds only the in-frame ones, with some missing. The table shows more than 150,000 clones, with about four fifths occurring only once. Sequenced: PBMCs. All receptors derive from a woman in her forties or fifties in good health and CMV-seropositive.

The chain employs TRBV2 and TRBJ2-3, with 10 positions matching TRBD2. Per the germline V gene, CDR1 is SNHLY and CDR2 is FYNNEI. The V gene end was trimmed by 3 bases and the J gene end by 2 bases; junction bases not matched to a gene: 5. The CDR3 is 16 amino acids. The CDR3 spells CASSDIAGGYTDTQYF. The DNA of the CDR3 is TGTGCCAGCAGTGACATAGCGGGGGGCTACACAGATACGCAGTATTTT.

Turning to this clone: At one end the junction does not follow the germline gene, possibly because of a read error. This chain joins TRBV4-1 and TRBJ2-2, with a possible D match to TRBD1 (6 bases). CDR1 is MGHRA, CDR2 YSYEKL, per germline. CDR3 length equals 16 residues. Written as DNA, the CDR3 is TGTGCCAGCAGCCCCGCAGGACAGTCCGGCATCGGGGAGCTGTTTTTT. It yields the protein CASSPAGQSGIGELFF.

This clone appeared once. The chain has TRBV7-9 and TRBJ1-2; 7 bases are a match to TRBD1. CDR3 size: 13 residues. The trim removed 5 bases at V and 4 bases at J, leaving 4 bases unmatched. Germline CDR1 is SEHNR and CDR2 is FQNEAQ (reference sequence). The CDR3 here is CASSQTGIYGYTF. In DNA, the CDR3 is TGTGCCAGCAGCCAGACAGGGATCTATGGCTACACCTTC.

DNA for the CDR3: TGCGCCAGCAGCTTAAACGGACAGGGCTCGGGCGAGCAGTACTTC. This codes for CASSLNGQGSGEQYF. The V gene is TRBV5-1, the J gene TRBJ2-7, with 8 bases matching TRBD1. V lost 2 bases, J lost 6 bases, and 10 bases stayed unmatched. The CDR3 contains 15 residues. Germline CDR1 SGHRS, CDR2 YFSETQ.

The V and J genes are TRBV10-3 and TRBJ2-5, with 12 nucleotides matching TRBD1. CDR3 length: 16 residues. V dropped 4 bases and J dropped 4; count of bases not matched to a gene: 7. Germline CDR1 and CDR2: ENHRY and SYGVKD. The CDR3 loop reads CAISATGTGGGETQYF. For the CDR3, the DNA is TGTGCCATCAGTGCCACCGGGACAGGGGGCGGAGAGACCCAGTACTTC.

About this clone itself: The junction differs from germline at one of its ends, possibly a read error. V and J are TRBV7-7 and TRBJ2-5, with a weak D call TRBD2 (6 bases). This CDR3 contains 15 residues. Looked up from germline, CDR1 is SSHAT and CDR2 is FNYEAQ (reference sequence). The CDR3 DNA sequence: TGTGCTAGCAGCTTAGGGTCGACTAGTAGCGAGACCCAGTACTTC. Encoded protein: CASSLGSTSSETQYF. Together with reference TRBV7-7 and TRBJ2-5, the CDR3 gives the full variable domain: GAGVSQSPRYKVTKRGQDVTLRCDPISSHATLYWYQQALGQGPEFLTYFNYEAQPDKSGLPSDRFSAERPEGSISTLTIQRTEQRDSAMYRCASSLGSTSSETQYFGPGTRLLVL.

A single count supports this clone. This chain joins TRBV9 and TRBJ2-7; D possibly corresponds to TRBD1 (5 bases). CDR1 SGDLS and CDR2 YYNGEE come from the germline V gene. This CDR3 has 15 residues. Trimming took 0 bases from V and 0 from J, leaving 10 bases between them. CDR3 in DNA: TGTGCCAGCAGCGTAGTCGCCGACAGCTCCTACGAGCAGTACTTC. Encoded protein: CASSVVADSSYEQYF. Complete variable domain (other parts from reference TRBV9 and TRBJ2-7): DSGVTQTPKHLITATGQRVTLRCSPRSGDLSVYWYQQSLDQGLQFLIQYYNGEERAKGNILERFSAQQFPDLHSELNLSSLELGDSALYFCASSVVADSSYEQYFGPGTRLTVT.

V gene TRBV5-6 combines with J gene TRBJ2-3; TRBD2 might be the D (5 bases). Looked up from germline, CDR1 is SGHDT and CDR2 is YYEEEE. This CDR3 spans 12 amino acids. Between the trimmed V and J ends, which lost 7 bases and 4 bases, there was a span of 10 bases. The CDR3 DNA reads TGTGCCAGCCGGGGTTTGTCAGATACGCAGTATTTT. It translates to CASRGLSDTQYF.

The CDR3: CASSQGRGHNTGELFF. CDR3 bases: TGCGCCAGCAGCCAAGGTCGCGGGCACAACACCGGGGAGCTGTTTTTT. The chain recombines TRBV4-1 with TRBJ2-2; tentatively, D is TRBD2 (5 bases). Trimming removed 1 base at V and 2 bases at J, with 11 bases between. This CDR3 comprises 16 residues. Germline V gives CDR1 MGHRA, CDR2 YSYEKL.

The chain joins TRBV6-5 to TRBJ1-1; D possibly corresponds to TRBD1 (6 bases). This CDR3 region has 14 residues. The V end lost 7 bases, the J end lost 4 bases, and 16 bases lay between the germline ends. Germline V gene lookup returns CDR1 MNHEY and CDR2 SVGAGI. The CDR3 bases are TGTGCCAGCACCCGCGATGAGGGGGTCACTGAAGCTTTCTTT. Translating it yields CASTRDEGVTEAFF.

This chain connects TRBV11-3 to TRBJ2-7; the D gene is possibly TRBD1 (6 bases). CDR3 size: 13 residues. The V end was cut by 2 bases, the J end by 6 bases, with 11 bases between. CDR1 is SGHNT and CDR2 is YENEEA in the germline V gene. The CDR3, as DNA: TGTGCCAGCAGCTTAATAGGGGGTAGCGAGCAGTACTTC. This gives the protein CASSLIGGSEQYF.

The rearrangement joins TRBV7-2 to TRBJ1-1, with 7 nucleotides matching TRBD1. Per the germline V gene, CDR1 is SGHTA and CDR2 is FQGNSA. Trimming cost V 4 bases and J 5 bases; bases outside gene matches: 4. CDR3 size: 13 residues. CDR3 bases: TGTGCCAGCAGCTCACAGGGGAGGACTGAAGCTTTCTTT. Amino acids: CASSSQGRTEAFF.

The chain uses TRBV6-5 and TRBJ2-3; 8 bases are a match to TRBD2. The J segment lost 10 bases and the V segment lost 5 bases, leaving 8 bases of the junction unmatched. In germline, CDR1 is MNHEY, CDR2 SVGAGI. This CDR3 contains 13 residues. The CDR3 DNA follows: TGTGCCAGCAGTAAACGGGGGGGCCAGGCGCAGTATTTT. This sequence encodes CASSKRGGQAQYF.

The genes are TRBV6-6 and TRBJ1-1; a weak D match, TRBD1 (5 bases). The ends were cut back, 0 bases at V and 7 bases at J, with 12 bases in the middle. This CDR3 contains 14 residues. Germline V gene lookup returns CDR1 MNHNY and CDR2 SVGAGI (reference sequence). CDR3 loop: CASSYSRQGREAFF. The CDR3 region has the DNA TGTGCCAGCAGTTACTCGAGGCAGGGCCGTGAAGCTTTCTTT.

This clone came up a few times. The chain recombines TRBV4-3 with TRBJ2-6; no reliable D call. V dropped 0 bases and J dropped 0 bases, with 9 bases sitting between them. The CDR3 covers 17 residues. Germline assignment: CDR1 LGHNA and CDR2 YSLEER. In nucleotides, the CDR3 is TGCGCCAGCAGCCAAGACGCAGGTGTCTCTGGGGCCAACGTCCTGACTTTC. As protein: CASSQDAGVSGANVLTF.

The chain joins TRBV5-4 to TRBJ1-5; 7 bases fit TRBD1. CDR1 is SGHNT, CDR2 YYREEE, per germline (reference sequence). The CDR3 loop spans 14 amino acids. V lost 4 bases to trimming and J lost 1 base; unmatched junction nucleotides: 2. The DNA for the CDR3 is TGTGCCAGCAGCCCAGGGGGAAGCAATCAGCCCCAGCATTTT. Translating it yields CASSPGGSNQPQHF.

The chain combines TRBV25-1 with TRBJ1-4, with 11 bases aligning to TRBD1. Germline trimming cut 3 bases from V and 6 bases from J; bases unmatched to any gene: 3. Germline CDR1 MGHDK, CDR2 SYGVNS. This CDR3 has 15 residues. The CDR3 nucleotides read TGTGCCAGCAGTGACGGGACAGGGGGGGATGAAAAACTGTTTTTT. This gives the protein CASSDGTGGDEKLFF.

CDR3 sequence reads: CSVELWDSSYNEQFF. CDR3 coding DNA: TGCAGCGTAGAGTTATGGGACAGCTCCTACAATGAGCAGTTCTTC. The rearrangement uses TRBV29-1 and TRBJ2-1; 7 bases fit TRBD1. V lost 6 bases and J lost 0; bases outside the gene matches: 8. The CDR3 consists of 15 residues. Germline-derived CDR1 and CDR2 are SQVTM and ANQGSEA.

The chain recombines TRBV4-3 with TRBJ1-2; D is unresolved. CDR3 length: 15 amino acids. Germline loops: CDR1 LGHNA, CDR2 YSLEER. Trimming removed 0 bases at V and 1 base at J, with 9 bases between. The CDR3 DNA reads TGCGCCAGCAGCCAAGATCAGCGCAGTAACTATGGCTACACCTTC. Protein sequence: CASSQDQRSNYGYTF.

J is TRBJ2-2 and V is TRBV25-1, with a possible D match to TRBD2 (7 bases). Germline CDR1 MGHDK, CDR2 SYGVNS. V lost 3 bases and J lost 6, with 17 bases in between. The CDR3 runs 16 residues. This chain's CDR3 is CASSEAGQGRAGELFF. In nucleotides, the CDR3 is TGTGCCAGCAGTGAGGCAGGGCAGGGGAGGGCCGGGGAGCTGTTTTTT.

This clone occurred a few times. The chain's CDR3 is CASSLGDRTDNEQFF. In DNA form, the CDR3 reads TGTGCCAGCAGTTTGGGGGACAGGACGGACAATGAGCAGTTCTTC. V is TRBV6-5 and J is TRBJ2-1, with 8 positions matching TRBD1. The CDR3 totals 15 residues. Trimming took 4 bases from V and 5 from J; bases not matched to a gene: 7. Per germline, CDR1 MNHEY and CDR2 SVGAGI.

The V and J genes are TRBV7-2 and TRBJ2-3; perhaps TRBD1 as D (5 bases). The CDR3 runs to 16 residues. Germline lookup yields CDR1 SGHTA and CDR2 FQGNSA. V was clipped by 4 bases and J by 3 bases, with 17 bases between them. The CDR3 DNA follows: TGTGCCAGCAGCTCCATCAGGGTTCGTTCGACAGATACGCAGTATTTT. Translating it yields CASSSIRVRSTDTQYF. The full variable domain, its missing parts supplied by reference TRBV7-2 and TRBJ2-3, is GAGVSQSPSNKVTEKGKDVELRCDPISGHTALYWYRQSLGQGLEFLIYFQGNSAPDKSGLPSDRFSAERTGGSVSTLTIQRTQQEDSAVYLCASSSIRVRSTDTQYFGPGTRLTVL.

This clone was seen once. The chain employs TRBV7-2 and TRBJ1-4; unclear D gene. Germline V gives CDR1 SGHTA, CDR2 FQGNSA. The CDR3 extends over 15 amino acids. V was trimmed by 5 bases and J by 4 bases, leaving 14 bases between them. The CDR3 protein is CASSPRRSNNEKLFF. CDR3 nucleotides: TGTGCCAGCAGCCCACGACGGAGCAATAATGAAAAACTGTTTTTT.